This T cell receptor (beta chain) was recovered during a study of blood T cells in healthy people across ages. The CDR3 extends over 15 amino acids. V shed 4 bases and J shed 3 bases, with 16 bases lying between them. Germline-derived CDR1 and CDR2 are MGHRA and YSYEKL. The authors ran a second PCR of 7 to 11 cycles using a sample-barcoded 5' primer and a J-beta primer mix. Through a template-switch adaptor with 12 random nucleotides, each cDNA molecule received a tag. TCRdb re-analysed the 5' RACE reads in MiXCR, keeping a single row per CDR3 protein. Among over 1,500,000 distinct CDR3 sequences listed, roughly 52% were seen once.

The TCR sequence derives from a woman aged 40 to 50 in good health. Sequencing was performed on blood. This chain connects TRBV4-1 to TRBJ2-7; the D gene is possibly TRBD1 (6 bases). CDR3 region: CASSPREQGHYEQYF. CDR3 DNA sequence: TGCGCCAGCAGCCCGCGCGAACAGGGACACTACGAGCAGTACTTC.